Described below is a single T cell receptor (beta chain) sequence and its context. As yet, its antigen is unknown. Barcoded TCR alpha and TCR beta cDNA libraries with UMIs came from 5'RACE using constant-segment primers. Via MiXCR, TCRdb re-called the 5' RACE reads, giving one row per CDR3 protein. Of roughly 170,000 distinct CDR3 sequences listed, 20% to 25% were seen once; the top ten hold approximately 22%. The CDR3 spans 14 residues. Germline V gives CDR1 KGHDR, CDR2 SFDVKD. V lost 4 bases, J lost 9 bases, and 5 bases stayed unmatched. This specimen belongs to a study of T-cell memory formation after mild COVID-19. Study results and limitations: Memory from before infection featured some responding clones, which suggests cross-reactive memory joined. Confirmation of SARS-CoV-2 specificity was lacking for second-wave clones peaking day 37. Later expanders leaned CD4+, whereas clones that contracted between day 15 and 85 were balanced CD4/CD8.

The TCR originated in an adult woman who had mild COVID-19 (a few samples of this study predate the infection). Cell type and time point are not known. Material for sequencing was PBMCs or a T cell subset sorted from them (not recorded which). The chain recombines TRBV24-1 with TRBJ2-1; 10 nucleotides match TRBD2. The CDR3 loop is CATSDPASGSEQFF. In DNA form, the CDR3 reads TGTGCCACCAGTGACCCGGCTAGCGGGAGTGAGCAGTTCTTC.